The TCR beta chain described here comes from a study of blood T cell repertoires in COVID-19. Across the whole study: Sources were T cells, B-cell-depleted T cells, or PBMCs; the material itself was cDNA or gDNA.

Looked up from germline, CDR1 is LGHDT and CDR2 is YNNKEL (reference sequence). This CDR3 region has 14 residues. With V trimmed by 5 bases and J by 5 bases, 5 bases remained unmatched. TCRdb keeps only in-frame clones here, not all; method: immunoSEQ multiplex PCR. The sample yields over 150,000 clones, roughly 84% seen once. The V gene is TRBV3-1 (or the pseudogene TRBV3-2), the J gene TRBJ1-2; 10 bases align to TRBD1. Specimen: peripheral blood. The receptor was isolated from a man aged 60-69 years with COVID-19, enrolled during active disease. The CDR3 nucleotides read TGTGCCAGCAGCATAATGGGACAGGGGTATGGCTACACCTTC. Translation gives CASSIMGQGYGYTF.